The clone carrying this T cell receptor beta chain was seen just once. Its antigen is unidentified. A read error may account for a junction end that differs from germline. Germline CDR1 is MNHEY and CDR2 is SVGAGI. The CDR3 sequence is 10 residues long. The sample originates from a study of shared clonotypes between healthy human individuals. Overall study context: A donor's plate count was three for CD4 naive and three for CD4 memory; CD8 naive had two and CD8 memory one. Findings of the study overall: At large depth, rarefaction still showed sorted-subset sequencing to be incomplete. Blood was the only sampled material, and tissue repertoires likely differ.

Generated by immunoSEQ multiplex PCR, the TCRdb table keeps only in-frame clones and is missing some. The data hold some 1 million clones, with around 74% observed a single time. The clonotype comes from a man aged 18 to 30 in good health. What was sequenced was memory CD4+ T cells sorted from blood. Subset indicated: CD45RA-negative fraction. This chain connects TRBV6-5 to TRBJ2-3; D gene unclear. For the CDR3, the DNA is TGTGCCAGCAGTTACCCGGACCGGAATTTT. It codes for CASSYPDRNF.